This T cell receptor (beta chain) appears in the sequencing data of a study of control samples from healthy donors and cancer patients. TCRdb's copy holds only in-frame clones and misses some; the assay was immunoSEQ multiplex PCR. The repertoire holds 70,000 or so clones, with 84% as singletons. Trimming cost V 5 bases and J 5 bases; bases outside gene matches: 8. The CDR3 has 15 residues. Per germline, CDR1 LNHDA and CDR2 SQIVND (reference sequence). Sequenced material: blood. The chain uses TRBV19 and TRBJ2-5, with 10 bases identical to TRBD2. The clonotype originates from a man in his fifties in good health. This CDR3 reads CASSSGLAEGETQYF. The DNA of the CDR3 is TGTGCCAGTAGTTCCGGACTAGCGGAGGGTGAGACCCAGTACTTC. The full variable domain, rest sourced from reference TRBV19 and TRBJ2-5, is DGGITQSPKYLFRKEGQNVTLSCEQNLNHDAMYWYRQDPGQGLRLIYYSQIVNDFQKGDIAEGYSVSREKKESFPLTVTSAQKNPTAFYLCASSSGLAEGETQYFGPGTRLLVL.